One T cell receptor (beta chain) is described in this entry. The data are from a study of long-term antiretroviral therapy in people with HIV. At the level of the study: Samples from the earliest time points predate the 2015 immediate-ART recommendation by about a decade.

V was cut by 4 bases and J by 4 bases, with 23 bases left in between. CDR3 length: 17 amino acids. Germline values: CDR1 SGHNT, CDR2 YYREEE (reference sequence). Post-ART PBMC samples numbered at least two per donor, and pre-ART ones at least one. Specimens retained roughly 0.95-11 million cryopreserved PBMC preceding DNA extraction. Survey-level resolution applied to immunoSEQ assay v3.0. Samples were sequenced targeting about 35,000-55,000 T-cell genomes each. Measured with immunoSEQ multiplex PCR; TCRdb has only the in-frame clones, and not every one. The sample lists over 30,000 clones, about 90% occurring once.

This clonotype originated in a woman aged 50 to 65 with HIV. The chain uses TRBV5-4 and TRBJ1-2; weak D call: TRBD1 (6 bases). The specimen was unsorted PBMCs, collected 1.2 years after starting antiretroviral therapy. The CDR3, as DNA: TGTGCCAGCAGCCGAACCAGGGGCCCCAGTGTAGGCTATGGCTACACCTTC. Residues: CASSRTRGPSVGYGYTF.